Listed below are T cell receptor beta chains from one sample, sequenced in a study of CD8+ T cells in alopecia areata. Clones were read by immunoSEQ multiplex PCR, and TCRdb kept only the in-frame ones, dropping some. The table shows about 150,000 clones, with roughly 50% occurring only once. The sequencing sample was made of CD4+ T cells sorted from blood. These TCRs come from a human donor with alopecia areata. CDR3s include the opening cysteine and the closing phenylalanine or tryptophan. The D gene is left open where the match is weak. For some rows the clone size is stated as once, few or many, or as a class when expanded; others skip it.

CDR3 DNA: TGTGCCAGCAGGACTAGCGCGGGATACGAGCAGTACTTC; CDR3 protein: CASRTSAGYEQYF; clone size: .; J gene: TRBJ2-7; D gene: TRBD2; V gene: TRBV6-1
CDR3 DNA: TGCAGCGTCGGACAGGGTACCTACGAGCAGTACTTC; CDR3 protein: CSVGQGTYEQYF; clone size: few; J gene: TRBJ2-7; D gene: TRBD1; V gene: TRBV29-1
CDR3 DNA: TGTGCCAGCAGCCCACTCGTGGACAGCGAAGCTTTCTTT; CDR3 protein: CASSPLVDSEAFF; clone size: .; J gene: TRBJ1-1; D gene: .; V gene: TRBV5-6
CDR3 DNA: TGCAGCGGGAACAGGGGAGACAATGAGCAGTTCTTC; CDR3 protein: CSGNRGDNEQFF; clone size: .; J gene: TRBJ2-1; D gene: TRBD1; V gene: TRBV29-1
CDR3 DNA: TGTGCCAGCAGTGGACAGGGATTAAACTATGGCTACACCTTC; CDR3 protein: CASSGQGLNYGYTF; clone size: .; J gene: TRBJ1-2; D gene: TRBD1; V gene: TRBV6-1
CDR3 DNA: TGTGCCAGCAGTGAACGCCACTCTGGGGCCAACGTCCTGACTTTC; CDR3 protein: CASSERHSGANVLTF; clone size: .; J gene: TRBJ2-6; D gene: .; V gene: TRBV25-1
CDR3 DNA: TGCGCCAGCAGCTTGGACACTTCCAAGGACGAGCAGTACTTC; CDR3 protein: CASSLDTSKDEQYF; clone size: .; J gene: TRBJ2-7; D gene: .; V gene: TRBV5-1
CDR3 DNA: TGTGCCAGCAGCACGCGACAGTTGTCAGATACGCAGTATTTT; CDR3 protein: CASSTRQLSDTQYF; clone size: few; J gene: TRBJ2-3; D gene: .; V gene: TRBV7-9
CDR3 DNA: TGTGCCAGCAGTGGGGTAGGGGTCAATGAGCAGTTCTTC; CDR3 protein: CASSGVGVNEQFF; clone size: .; J gene: TRBJ2-1; D gene: .; V gene: TRBV25-1
CDR3 DNA: TGTGCCAGCTCACCGGTCGTGCGGGCGGGAGGCGGAGAGACCCAGTACTTC; CDR3 protein: CASSPVVRAGGGETQYF; clone size: .; J gene: TRBJ2-5; D gene: TRBD2; V gene: TRBV18
CDR3 DNA: TGTGCCAGCTCACCACCTGGACTAGCGGGCGTCTCCTACAATGAGCAGTTCTTC; CDR3 protein: CASSPPGLAGVSYNEQFF; clone size: .; J gene: TRBJ2-1; D gene: TRBD2; V gene: TRBV18
CDR3 DNA: TGCAGCGTTGTCGTCGGGGGTACCCAACAGCCCCAGCATTTT; CDR3 protein: CSVVVGGTQQPQHF; clone size: .; J gene: TRBJ1-5; D gene: .; V gene: TRBV29-1
CDR3 DNA: TGTGCCAGCAGTTTTAGGGGAACAGGGGGGAACGAGCAGTACTTC; CDR3 protein: CASSFRGTGGNEQYF; clone size: .; J gene: TRBJ2-7; D gene: TRBD1; V gene: TRBV28
CDR3 DNA: TGCGCCAGCAGCCAAGTGGGAGGCCAACCCTACGAGCAGTACTTC; CDR3 protein: CASSQVGGQPYEQYF; clone size: few; J gene: TRBJ2-7; D gene: .; V gene: TRBV4-1
CDR3 DNA: TGTGCCAGCAGCCAATCCTACGAGCAGTACTTC; CDR3 protein: CASSQSYEQYF; clone size: .; J gene: TRBJ2-7; D gene: .; V gene: TRBV14
CDR3 DNA: TGTGCCAGCAGTGGGACTAGCGGGATCCCAGATACGCAGTATTTT; CDR3 protein: CASSGTSGIPDTQYF; clone size: .; J gene: TRBJ2-3; D gene: TRBD2; V gene: TRBV2
CDR3 DNA: TGCGCCAGCGGGGGAGGCGTGTCAGATACGCAGTATTTT; CDR3 protein: CASGGGVSDTQYF; clone size: few; J gene: TRBJ2-3; D gene: .; V gene: TRBV5-1
CDR3 DNA: TGCAGCGTTGGGGGGGGAGGGCCATCCGAGACCCAGTACTTC; CDR3 protein: CSVGGGGPSETQYF; clone size: .; J gene: TRBJ2-5; D gene: TRBD2; V gene: TRBV29-1
CDR3 DNA: TGTGCCAGCAGTTTACGGAGCACAGATACGCAGTATTTT; CDR3 protein: CASSLRSTDTQYF; clone size: few; J gene: TRBJ2-3; D gene: .; V gene: TRBV27
CDR3 DNA: TGTGCCAGCAGTTTAGGCGGAGGGGTGGGCCCAGATACGCAGTATTTT; CDR3 protein: CASSLGGGVGPDTQYF; clone size: .; J gene: TRBJ2-3; D gene: .; V gene: TRBV27
CDR3 DNA: TGTGCCAGCTTCTCGGCGGGAGAGGCCAATGAGCAGTTCTTC; CDR3 protein: CASFSAGEANEQFF; clone size: .; J gene: TRBJ2-1; D gene: TRBD2; V gene: TRBV6-5
CDR3 DNA: TGTGCCAGCAGTTTTAGCGGGGCTTCCGAGCAGTACTTC; CDR3 protein: CASSFSGASEQYF; clone size: few; J gene: TRBJ2-7; D gene: TRBD2; V gene: TRBV28
CDR3 DNA: TGCAGCGCAGGACAGGGAAGAGGGGACACTGAAGCTTTCTTT; CDR3 protein: CSAGQGRGDTEAFF; clone size: few; J gene: TRBJ1-1; D gene: TRBD1; V gene: TRBV29-1
CDR3 DNA: TGTGCCAGCAGTGAGGGCAGGGTGGGTGAGCAGTTCTTC; CDR3 protein: CASSEGRVGEQFF; clone size: .; J gene: TRBJ2-1; D gene: .; V gene: TRBV2
CDR3 DNA: TGCAGCGTTGGTTCCAGCGGGCTCGATGAGCAGTACTTC; CDR3 protein: CSVGSSGLDEQYF; clone size: few; J gene: TRBJ2-7; D gene: .; V gene: TRBV29-1
CDR3 DNA: TGTGCCAGCAGCGTTTCCGGGACATCAGTCGGACAGTACTTC; CDR3 protein: CASSVSGTSVGQYF; clone size: once; J gene: TRBJ2-7; D gene: .; V gene: TRBV9
CDR3 DNA: TGTGCCAGTAGTCCCGGGACAGATTCTTTCTATGGCTACACCTTC; CDR3 protein: CASSPGTDSFYGYTF; clone size: .; J gene: TRBJ1-2; D gene: TRBD1; V gene: TRBV19
CDR3 DNA: TGCGCCAGCAGCGCCGGACAGGGGATGGAGACCCAGTACTTC; CDR3 protein: CASSAGQGMETQYF; clone size: .; J gene: TRBJ2-5; D gene: TRBD1; V gene: TRBV5-1
CDR3 DNA: TGTGCCAGCAGCTTAGGCTCGACCCAAGAGACCCAGTACTTC; CDR3 protein: CASSLGSTQETQYF; clone size: .; J gene: TRBJ2-5; D gene: .; V gene: TRBV11-2
CDR3 DNA: TGTGCCAGCAGCTTAGACAGCACAGATACGCAGTATTTT; CDR3 protein: CASSLDSTDTQYF; clone size: few; J gene: TRBJ2-3; D gene: .; V gene: TRBV7-9
CDR3 DNA: TGTGCCAGCAGCTCTAGCGGGGCAGGTGCTGAGCAGTTCTTC; CDR3 protein: CASSSSGAGAEQFF; clone size: .; J gene: TRBJ2-1; D gene: TRBD2; V gene: TRBV28
CDR3 DNA: TGTGCCAGCAGTTTAATGGGGGGAGAGACCCAGTACTTC; CDR3 protein: CASSLMGGETQYF; clone size: .; J gene: TRBJ2-5; D gene: .; V gene: TRBV28
CDR3 DNA: TGTGCCAGCAGCTTAGGTATCGGGACTAGATCGGCAGATACGCAGTATTTT; CDR3 protein: CASSLGIGTRSADTQYF; clone size: few; J gene: TRBJ2-3; D gene: TRBD2; V gene: TRBV7-9
CDR3 DNA: TGTGCCAGCAGCCCCGGGACTCTCGGGGCCAACGTCCTGACTTTC; CDR3 protein: CASSPGTLGANVLTF; clone size: .; J gene: TRBJ2-6; D gene: .; V gene: TRBV9
CDR3 DNA: TGTGCCAGCAGCCCGAGGGATAATGAAAAACTGTTTTTT; CDR3 protein: CASSPRDNEKLFF; clone size: .; J gene: TRBJ1-4; D gene: .; V gene: TRBV9
CDR3 DNA: TGTGCCAGCAGCTCGGGACAGGATAACTACAATGAGCAGTTCTTC; CDR3 protein: CASSSGQDNYNEQFF; clone size: .; J gene: TRBJ2-1; D gene: TRBD1; V gene: TRBV7-9
CDR3 DNA: TGCGCCAGCAGCAGGGGAGGTAACACCGGGGAGCTGTTTTTT; CDR3 protein: CASSRGGNTGELFF; clone size: .; J gene: TRBJ2-2; D gene: .; V gene: TRBV5-1